This T cell receptor beta chain was sequenced for a study of CD8+ T cells in alopecia areata. Documented treatment: oral pan-JAK inhibitor, 5-10 mg twice daily. RNA extraction was followed by reverse transcription into cDNA, which acted as the sequencing template. Profiled with immunoSEQ multiplex PCR; TCRdb holds only in-frame clones, not every one. The table has 150,000 to 200,000 clones, roughly 60% seen once. Trimming took off 6 bases at V and 3 bases at J, with 20 bases between the two ends. Germline CDR1 is LNHDA and CDR2 is SQIVND (reference sequence). The CDR3 is 16 residues long. This sequence was found in a human donor with alopecia areata. Source: CD4+ T cells sorted from blood, taken at week 24, from a patient treated with tofacitinib. The gene calls are TRBV19 and TRBJ2-5; TRBD1 or TRBD2 may be the D gene (5 bases each). The CDR3 here is CASSIGGRRGEETQYF. The CDR3 DNA follows: TGTGCCAGTAGCATTGGGGGACGGCGTGGAGAAGAGACCCAGTACTTC.